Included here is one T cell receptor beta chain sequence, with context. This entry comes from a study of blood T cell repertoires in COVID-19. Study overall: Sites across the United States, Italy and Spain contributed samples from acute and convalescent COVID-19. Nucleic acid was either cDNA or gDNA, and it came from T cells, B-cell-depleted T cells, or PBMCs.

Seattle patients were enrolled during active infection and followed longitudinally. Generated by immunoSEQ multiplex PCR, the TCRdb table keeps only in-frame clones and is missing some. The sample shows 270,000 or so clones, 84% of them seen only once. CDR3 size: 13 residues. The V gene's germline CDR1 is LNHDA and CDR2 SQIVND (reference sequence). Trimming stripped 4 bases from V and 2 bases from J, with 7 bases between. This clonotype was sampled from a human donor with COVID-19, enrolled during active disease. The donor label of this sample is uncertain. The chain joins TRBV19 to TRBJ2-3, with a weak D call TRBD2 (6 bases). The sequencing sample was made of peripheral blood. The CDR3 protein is CASSRLDTDTQYF. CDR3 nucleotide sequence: TGTGCCAGTAGTAGACTAGACACAGATACGCAGTATTTT.